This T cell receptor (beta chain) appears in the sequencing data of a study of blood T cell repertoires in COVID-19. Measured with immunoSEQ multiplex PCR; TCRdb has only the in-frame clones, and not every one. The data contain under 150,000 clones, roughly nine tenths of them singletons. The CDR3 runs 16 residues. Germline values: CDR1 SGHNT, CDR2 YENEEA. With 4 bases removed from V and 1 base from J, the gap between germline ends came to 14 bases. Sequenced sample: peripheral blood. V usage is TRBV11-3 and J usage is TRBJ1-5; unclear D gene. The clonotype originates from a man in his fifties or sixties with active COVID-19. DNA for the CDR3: TGTGCCAGCAGCTCCACTAGGGTAGGGAGCAATCAGCCCCAGCATTTT. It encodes CASSSTRVGSNQPQHF.